Included here is one T cell receptor (beta chain) sequence, with context. Its antigen is currently not known. The record has no base qualities; no much larger clone is one base away. The germline V end is reduced by 1 base and the J end by 4 bases; junction bases left unmatched: 9. Taken from the germline V gene, the CDR1 and CDR2 loops are SGHAT and FQNNGV. From its cysteine to its phenylalanine, the CDR3 spans 16 amino acids. Solely the CDR3 DNA is kept, with 48 bases framed from the first base. The sample comes from a study of cytomegalovirus exposure and HLA in healthy donors (dated by TCRdb to the late 2010s). General notes on the study: An earlier analysis of several hundred of the donors reported about 250 Gb of sequence data and roughly 110 million unique TCR beta sequences from 150 million to 200 million T cells. Both class I and class II loci were covered by HLA typing, at four-digit resolution. Among the approximately 400 genotyped donors, 75% to 90% belonged to the genetic ancestry cluster associated with self-reported Caucasian donors. Every discovery cohort repertoire had been produced on one sequencing platform. Donor age, sex, ethnicity and CMV serostatus were compiled alongside the repertoire data. The aim of the study was to test whether cataloging public T cell receptors could identify signatures of past pathogen exposure. The study combined high-throughput TCR immunosequencing, statistical association of individual TCRs with disease status, and machine learning to predict cytomegalovirus infection status. The number of donors typed differed by locus, with 629-630 for A, B, C, DRB1 and DQB1, more than 500 for DQA1, 600 to 610 for DPA1, and 472 for DPB1. A separate validation cohort of roughly 130 different subjects was used in addition to the roughly 700-subject first cohort. An earlier analysis of about 620 of the donors applied high-throughput TCR beta sequencing to assess whether each TCR beta V gene segment acted as functional or pseudogenic. The study used immunosequencing to profile the T cell repertoires of some 600 subjects and linked those repertoires to cytomegalovirus serostatus. Roughly 300 gigabases of sequencing data and approximately 85 million unique TCR sequences were included in an early release covering about 600 HLA-typed donors. Rather than using new phenotypic data, the later analysis identified candidate immune exposures from TCR beta sequences and from how often those sequences occurred across donors. A later genetic analysis took genome-wide SNP genotypes for about 55% of the roughly 700 donors and used that subset as a discovery cohort. Roughly five DR-DQ haplotypes were handled as single units for association and clustering because linkage in the cohort was strong. In a later analysis, previously published TCR beta repertoires from about 640 donors were re-analyzed and high-resolution HLA genotyping was added so that TCR occurrence patterns could be studied. Among a few hundred genotyped donors of the cohort, an average of roughly 240,000 unique TCR beta nucleotide sequences were sequenced per donor, roughly 20% of them non-productive.

Library creation used the immunoSEQ multiplex PCR assay. A mixture of 60 forward primers for TCR Vbeta segments and 13 reverse primers for TCR Jbeta segments was used in the multiplex PCR. The CDR3 region of rearranged TCR beta genes was amplified from genomic DNA with a multiplex PCR assay. On the Illumina HiSeq System, the amplified TCR beta libraries were sequenced as 87-base-pair reads. On the authors' methods: Across the 666 repertoires, a later analysis counted 75 million to 90 million unique TCR beta chains, 8.5 million to 12 million of which were shared by at least two donors. A nearest-neighbor algorithm error-corrected the raw reads and collapsed the reads into unique sequences, merging closely related sequences to remove PCR and sequencing errors. V, D and J gene segments were assigned by aligning CDR3 sequences to IMGT reference sequences. For a sequence to be retained, a match of at least six nucleotides to both a V gene segment and a J gene segment was required. A rearrangement was called productive if the CDR3 had no stop codons and remained in frame with V and J, and every other rearrangement was called non-productive. CDR3 was defined by IMGT convention, running from the second conserved V-encoded cysteine to the conserved J-encoded phenylalanine. The earlier analysis of 450 to 750 of the donors excluded any sequence lacking an unambiguous match to a single V gene segment. In an earlier analysis of 587 of the donors, V segments were called functional above 56.7% productive rearrangements and were called segregating when the between-donor standard deviation exceeded 5%. A statistical classification framework was built for diagnosing cytomegalovirus status from the catalog of TCR beta chain sequences. In a later analysis, TCR nucleotide sequences were compared against IMGT/GENE-DB human TR gene sequences so that V and J genes could be assigned. In a later analysis, CDR3 sequences and most-parsimonious VDJ recombination scenarios were assigned using the TCRdist pipeline. A later analysis defined each TCR beta chain by its CDR3 amino acid sequence plus V-gene family, and excluded reads lacking a unique V-gene family. As a way to deal with suspected cross-contamination and a sequencing artifact, a later analysis dropped 592 nucleotide sequences that were highly shared and had low generation probability. In a later analysis, a clonal expansion index for each public chain was calculated from normalized within-repertoire ranks of inferred template counts. Generation probabilities in a later analysis came from a VDJ recombination model fitted to out-of-frame rearrangements, and those results were checked against IGoR. Hypergeometric tests were used in a later analysis to score TCR-TCR, TCR-HLA and TCR-CMV co-occurrence, with a repertoire-size bias correction applied to the TCR pairs. A later analysis estimated false discovery rates by permuting HLA or CMV assignments 20 times. In a later analysis, co-occurring TCRs were grouped using DBSCAN, with TCRdist sequence similarity added in when clustering inside HLA-allele-positive subsets. Repertoires with fewer than 30,000 or more than 120,000 public chains, plus five repertoires with anomalous nucleotide sharing, were excluded from co-occurrence clustering. TCRdb stores this immuneACCESS table with in-frame sequences only. Part of the clones is absent; in the studies checked, under half of the shortfall reflects unresolved V genes, and no reason is known for the rest. V and J calls and clone size are given by that table; D and trimming were obtained from the DNA. This sample holds 100,000 to 150,000 clones; roughly 80% were observed only once. About 2.1% of the sample is in the top ten clones.

The cohort was made up of 500 to 850 healthy bone marrow donors. At the time of sampling, every cohort member was nominally healthy, though immune exposures that went unrecorded were likely present. The donor was CMV seropositive and was included in the group of some 290 seropositive cohort members. A peripheral blood sample was collected from each donor, and TCR beta sequencing was performed on peripheral blood mononuclear cells. The Qiagen DNeasy Blood Extraction Kit was used to extract genomic DNA from the blood cell samples. General findings and caveats noted by the study authors: Assigning TCR associations to individual alleles was difficult when HLA alleles, especially DR and DQ, strongly co-occurred. Most TCR sequences were observed very rarely across donors, whereas some public TCRs were present in many individuals. An earlier analysis of several hundred of the donors showed that most TCR beta V segments appeared in productive rearrangements either about 90% or about 30% of the time, which broadly matched IMGT annotations. According to the authors, the approach could potentially be generalized to other disease states and immunological phenotypes. Because HLA typing was unavailable for some donors at each locus, only the typed subset was used in association tests. A few of the identified cytomegalovirus-associated TCR beta chains were confirmed in vitro to be specific for cytomegalovirus antigens. According to a later analysis, most CMV-associated TCR beta chains appeared to be HLA-restricted, and the HLA associations seemed to be driven largely by CMV exposure. A later genetic analysis associated a missense DCLRE1C variant with V-gene and J-gene trimming of TCR beta chains, and an independent cohort replicated the association. Immune exposure information for the cohort was limited to CMV serostatus. A later analysis found that HLA-associated TCR beta chains were more clonally expanded and had lower generation probabilities than equally common non-associated chains. According to a later genetic analysis, donors in an Asian-associated ancestry cluster had fewer N-insertions in productive TCRs than the approximately 630-donor mean. In a later analysis, several top co-occurrence clusters were reported to appear linked to parvovirus B19, influenza, CMV and Epstein-Barr virus. In both the original and validation cohorts, the classifier was reported to diagnose cytomegalovirus status with high specificity and sensitivity. Some IMGT-functional V segments, including TRBV6-2 and TRBV6-3, could not be distinguished by the 87-base-pair reads and were therefore excluded. At a false discovery rate of 0.05, a later analysis linked roughly 17,000 TCR beta sequences to specific HLA alleles. The cohort was sequenced for TCR beta chains only, and without alpha or paired-chain data the features that could be detected were limited. Because counts were too low, about 17 rarely observed V segments, including chromosome 9 orphons, were excluded from the earlier analysis of roughly 580 of the donors. In the study, 164 TCR beta chains were listed as associated with cytomegalovirus. Roughly uniform sequencing depth across donors was assumed in presence/absence analyses, although this assumption may not hold. A cluster of highly shared sequence variants was judged likely to represent a technical artifact of the sequencing pipeline. Correlated functional status among segregating V segments might reflect linkage disequilibrium, but an unknown experimental factor could not be ruled out. A further reported finding was that TCR beta sequences accurately predicted the HLA-A and HLA-B alleles for most subjects in the first cohort. In a later analysis, TCR association rates were found to vary across HLA loci, with the most associated TCRs seen for DRB1 alleles and the fewest for HLA-C alleles.

The sequence was obtained from a woman between 40 and 55 years old in good health and CMV-seropositive. Material for sequencing was PBMCs. The rearranged chain carries TRBV11-2 and TRBJ1-2; TRBD1 matches 7 bases in the middle. The CDR3 has the sequence CASSLGGAGGVYGYTF. The nucleotide sequence reads as follows: TGTGCCAGCAGCTTAGGTGGGGCAGGGGGTGTCTATGGCTACACCTTC. Here the CDR3 is joined to the reference TRBV11-2 and TRBJ1-2 genes, and the full variable domain is: EAGVAQSPRYKIIEKRQSVAFWCNPISGHATLYWYQQILGQGPKLLIQFQNNGVVDDSQLPKDRFSAERLKGVDSTLKIQPAKLEDSAVYLCASSLGGAGGVYGYTFGSGTRLTVV.